These 10 T cell receptor beta chains share one sample of origin, sequenced in a study of blood T cell repertoires in COVID-19. Here immunoSEQ multiplex PCR was the method, and the copy in TCRdb shows in-frame clones only, minus some. The table shows 250,000 to 350,000 clones, with 85% to 90% occurring only once. The sample comprised PBMCs or T cells enriched from blood (not recorded which). These receptors were obtained from a woman in her sixties or seventies in a cohort exposed to, infected with or recovered from COVID-19 (not recorded which).

This chain connects TRBV7-3 to TRBJ1-1, with D possibly being TRBD1 (6 bases). CDR1 is SGHTA, CDR2 FQGTGA, per germline. This CDR3 spans 15 amino acids. V was cut by 0 bases and J by 4 bases, with 12 bases left in between. The CDR3 here is CASSLTPGQSTEAFF. DNA of the CDR3: TGTGCCAGCAGCTTAACACCCGGACAGAGCACTGAAGCTTTCTTT. Complete variable domain (other parts from reference TRBV7-3 and TRBJ1-1): GAGVSQTPSNKVTEKGKYVELRCDPISGHTALYWYRQSLGQGPEFLIYFQGTGAADDSGLPNDRFFAVRPEGSVSTLKIQRTERGDSAVYLCASSLTPGQSTEAFFGQGTRLTVV.

A single count supports this clone. The chain joins TRBV5-1 to TRBJ2-7; possible D gene TRBD2, 5 bases. V was cut by 0 bases and J by 2 bases, with 9 bases left in between. The length of the CDR3 is 14 residues. From germline, CDR1 is SGHRS and CDR2 YFSETQ. CDR3 DNA: TGCGCCAGCAGCTTGGAGACGGGGACCTACGAGCAGTACTTC. Translation: CASSLETGTYEQYF.

J is TRBJ2-7 and V is TRBV9, with 11 bases identical to TRBD1. V shed 4 bases and J 3 bases; nucleotides not matched to a gene: 12. This CDR3 is 17 amino acids long. Germline V gene sequence: CDR1 SGDLS, CDR2 YYNGEE. This CDR3 reads CASSPRTGGAWIYEQYF. In nucleotides, the CDR3 is TGTGCCAGCAGCCCCCGGACAGGGGGCGCATGGATCTACGAGCAGTACTTC. Variable domain in full (rest from reference TRBV9 and TRBJ2-7): DSGVTQTPKHLITATGQRVTLRCSPRSGDLSVYWYQQSLDQGLQFLIQYYNGEERAKGNILERFSAQQFPDLHSELNLSSLELGDSALYFCASSPRTGGAWIYEQYFGPGTRLTVT.

The chain joins TRBV18 to TRBJ2-2; 7 nucleotides line up with TRBD1. The CDR3 extends over 15 amino acids. Germline CDR1 and CDR2: KGHSH and LQKENI. Trimming cost V 3 bases and J 4 bases; bases outside gene matches: 5. This CDR3 is CASSPRDSPTGELFF. CDR3 coding DNA: TGTGCCAGCTCACCTCGGGACAGCCCCACCGGGGAGCTGTTTTTT.

V and J are TRBV6-5 and TRBJ2-2; 8 nucleotides align to TRBD1. The ends lost 2 bases at V and 5 bases at J; junction bases unmatched: 7. Germline V gene sequence: CDR1 MNHEY, CDR2 SVGAGI. This CDR3 is built from 16 residues. The CDR3 nucleotides read TGTGCCAGCAGTTACCCGGGCGGGACAGGAACCGGGGAGCTGTTTTTT. Its translation is CASSYPGGTGTGELFF.

The genes are TRBV5-1 and TRBJ2-3, with D perhaps matching TRBD1 (6 bases). This CDR3 region has 13 residues. The ends were cut back, 2 bases at V and 4 bases at J, with 8 bases in the middle. Germline V gene lookup returns CDR1 SGHRS and CDR2 YFSETQ. CDR3 bases: TGCGCCAGCAGCTTACAGGGCTCAGATACGCAGTATTTT. It encodes CASSLQGSDTQYF.

The rearrangement uses TRBV28 and TRBJ1-5; TRBD1 matches 7 bases. Trimming removed 8 bases from V and 6 bases from J; junction bases left unmatched: 4. Germline CDR1 reads MDHEN; CDR2 reads SYDVKM. This CDR3 contains 12 residues. CDR3 in amino acids: CASDRAAQPQHF. The CDR3 DNA is TGTGCCAGCGACAGGGCGGCTCAGCCCCAGCATTTT.

The genes are TRBV19 and TRBJ1-1, with TRBD1 matching over 8 bases. V trimming: 3 bases; J trimming: 4 bases; junction bases outside the gene matches: 4. The CDR3 totals 14 residues. In germline, CDR1 is LNHDA, CDR2 SQIVND (reference sequence). The CDR3 is CASSMTGVGTEAFF. The CDR3 coding sequence is TGTGCCAGTAGTATGACAGGGGTGGGCACTGAAGCTTTCTTT.

The chain combines TRBV18 with TRBJ1-3; TRBD1 is a possible D gene (6 bases). V lost 2 bases, J lost 0 bases, and 20 bases lay in between. The CDR3 length is 19 residues. The V gene's germline CDR1 is KGHSH and CDR2 LQKENI. This CDR3 reads CASSPKGKGHRISGNTIYF. The DNA for the CDR3 is TGTGCCAGCTCACCAAAGGGCAAGGGACACCGGATCTCTGGAAACACCATATATTTT.

Concerning this clone: This sequence may be a read error, since a much larger clone differs from it by one base. This chain uses TRBV5-4 with TRBJ2-7; maybe TRBD1 (5 bases). The germline CDR1 and CDR2 sequences are SGHNT and YYREEE (reference sequence). V shed 2 bases and J shed 0 bases, with 6 bases lying between them. CDR3 length: 13 amino acids. CDR3 bases: TGTGCCAGCAGCTTCGACAGCTCCTACGAGCAGTACTTC. Amino acid sequence: CASSFDSSYEQYF.